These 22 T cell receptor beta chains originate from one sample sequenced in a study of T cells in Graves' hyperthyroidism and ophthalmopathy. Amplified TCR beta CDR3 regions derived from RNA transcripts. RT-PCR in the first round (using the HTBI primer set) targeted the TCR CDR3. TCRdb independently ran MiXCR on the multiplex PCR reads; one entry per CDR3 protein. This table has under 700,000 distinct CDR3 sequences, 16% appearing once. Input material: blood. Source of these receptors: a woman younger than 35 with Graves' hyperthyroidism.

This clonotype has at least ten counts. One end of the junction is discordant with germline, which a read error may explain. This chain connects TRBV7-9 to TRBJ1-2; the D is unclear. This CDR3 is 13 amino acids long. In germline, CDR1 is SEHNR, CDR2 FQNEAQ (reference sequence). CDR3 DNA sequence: TGTGCCAGCAGTTTAGCCAATATGGATGGCTACACCTTC. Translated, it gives CASSLANMDGYTF.

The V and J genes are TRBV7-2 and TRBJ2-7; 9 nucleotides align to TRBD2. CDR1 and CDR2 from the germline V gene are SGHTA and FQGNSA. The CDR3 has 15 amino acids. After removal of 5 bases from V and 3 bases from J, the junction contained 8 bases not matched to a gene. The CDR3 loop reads CASSHPREGLYEQYF. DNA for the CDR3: TGTGCCAGCAGCCATCCGCGGGAGGGCCTCTACGAGCAGTACTTC.

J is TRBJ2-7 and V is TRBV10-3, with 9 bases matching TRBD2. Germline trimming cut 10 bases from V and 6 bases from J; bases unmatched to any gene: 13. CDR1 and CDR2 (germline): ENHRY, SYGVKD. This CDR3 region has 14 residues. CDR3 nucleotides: TGTGCCACCGAAAATAGGCGGGGGGGCCCCGAGCAGTACTTC. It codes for CATENRRGGPEQYF.

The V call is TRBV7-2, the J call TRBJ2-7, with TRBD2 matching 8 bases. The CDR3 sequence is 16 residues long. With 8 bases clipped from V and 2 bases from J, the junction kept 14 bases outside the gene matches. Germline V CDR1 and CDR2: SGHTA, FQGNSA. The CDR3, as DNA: TGTGCCAGCGGCCGCGGACGGACTAGCAGGACCTACGAGCAGTACTTC. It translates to CASGRGRTSRTYEQYF.

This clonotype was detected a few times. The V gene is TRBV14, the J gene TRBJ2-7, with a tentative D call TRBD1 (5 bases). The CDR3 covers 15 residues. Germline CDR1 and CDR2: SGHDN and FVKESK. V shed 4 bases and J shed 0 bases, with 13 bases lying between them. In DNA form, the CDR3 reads TGTGCCAGCAGCCGTGGACACCCCGACTCCTACGAGCAGTACTTC. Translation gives CASSRGHPDSYEQYF. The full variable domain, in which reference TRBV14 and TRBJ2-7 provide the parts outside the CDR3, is EAGVTQFPSHSVIEKGQTVTLRCDPISGHDNLYWYRRVMGKEIKFLLHFVKESKQDESGMPNNRFLAERTGGTYSTLKVQPAELEDSGVYFCASSRGHPDSYEQYFGPGTRLTVT.

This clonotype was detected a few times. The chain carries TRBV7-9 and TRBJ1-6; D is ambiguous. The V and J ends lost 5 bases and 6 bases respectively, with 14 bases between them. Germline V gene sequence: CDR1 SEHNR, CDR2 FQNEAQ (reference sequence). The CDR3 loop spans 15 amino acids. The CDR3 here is CASSLIGRGNSPLHF. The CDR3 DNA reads TGTGCCAGCAGCCTAATCGGGCGGGGTAATTCACCCCTCCACTTT.

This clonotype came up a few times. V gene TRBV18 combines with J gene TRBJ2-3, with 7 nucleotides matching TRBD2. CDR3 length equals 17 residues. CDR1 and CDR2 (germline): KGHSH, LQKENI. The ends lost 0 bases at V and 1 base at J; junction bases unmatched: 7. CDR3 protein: CASSPPLRGDRTDTQYF. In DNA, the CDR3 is TGTGCCAGCTCACCACCGCTCCGGGGGGATCGCACAGATACGCAGTATTTT. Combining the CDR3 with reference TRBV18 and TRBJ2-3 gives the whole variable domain NAGVMQNPRHLVRRRGQEARLRCSPMKGHSHVYWYRQLPEEGLKFMVYLQKENIIDESGMPKERFSAEFPKEGPSILRIQQVVRGDSAAYFCASSPPLRGDRTDTQYFGPGTRLTVL.

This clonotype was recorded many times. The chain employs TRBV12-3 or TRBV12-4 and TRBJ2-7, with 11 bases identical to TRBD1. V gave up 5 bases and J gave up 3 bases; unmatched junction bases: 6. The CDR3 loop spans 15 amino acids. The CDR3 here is CASSPSGTGGYEQYF. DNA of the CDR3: TGTGCCAGCAGTCCTTCCGGGACAGGGGGCTACGAGCAGTACTTC.

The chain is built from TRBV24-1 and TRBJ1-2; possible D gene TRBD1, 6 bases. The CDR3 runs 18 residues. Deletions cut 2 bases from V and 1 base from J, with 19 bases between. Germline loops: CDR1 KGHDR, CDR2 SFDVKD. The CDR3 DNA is TGTGCCACCAGTGATTCGGCCCCGACAGGAGAAAATAACTATGGCTACACCTTC. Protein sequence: CATSDSAPTGENNYGYTF.

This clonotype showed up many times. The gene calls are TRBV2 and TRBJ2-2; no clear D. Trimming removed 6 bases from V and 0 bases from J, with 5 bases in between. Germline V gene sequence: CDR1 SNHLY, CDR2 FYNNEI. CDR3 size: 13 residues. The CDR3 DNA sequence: TGTGCCAGCAGCCCAGCGAACACCGGGGAGCTGTTTTTT. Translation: CASSPANTGELFF.

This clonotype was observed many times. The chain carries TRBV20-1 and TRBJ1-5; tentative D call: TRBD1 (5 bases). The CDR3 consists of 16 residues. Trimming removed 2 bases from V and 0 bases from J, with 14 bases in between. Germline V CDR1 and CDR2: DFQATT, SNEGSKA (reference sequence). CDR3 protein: CSARRAGLFSNQPQHF. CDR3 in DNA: TGCAGTGCTAGAAGAGCGGGACTTTTTAGCAATCAGCCCCAGCATTTT.

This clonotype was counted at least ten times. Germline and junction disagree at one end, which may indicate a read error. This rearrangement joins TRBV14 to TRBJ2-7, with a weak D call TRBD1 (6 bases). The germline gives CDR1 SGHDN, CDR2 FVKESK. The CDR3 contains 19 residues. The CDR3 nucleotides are TGTGTCAGCAGCCAACTCGGCAGGGGAACACCATTTCACTCCTACGAGCAGTACTTC. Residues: CVSSQLGRGTPFHSYEQYF.

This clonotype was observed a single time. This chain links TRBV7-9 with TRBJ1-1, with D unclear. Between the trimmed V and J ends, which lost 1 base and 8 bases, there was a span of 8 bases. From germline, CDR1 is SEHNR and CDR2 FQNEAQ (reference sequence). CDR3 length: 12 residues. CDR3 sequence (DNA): TGTGCCAGCAGCTTAGGGACCCAAGAAGCTTTCTTT. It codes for CASSLGTQEAFF.

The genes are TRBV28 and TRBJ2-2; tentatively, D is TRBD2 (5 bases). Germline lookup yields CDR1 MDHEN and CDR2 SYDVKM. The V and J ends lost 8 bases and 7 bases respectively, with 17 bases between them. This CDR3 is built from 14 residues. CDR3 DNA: TGTGCCAGCGCCCCCGGGATAACAGTCGGGGAGCTGTTTTTT. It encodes CASAPGITVGELFF.

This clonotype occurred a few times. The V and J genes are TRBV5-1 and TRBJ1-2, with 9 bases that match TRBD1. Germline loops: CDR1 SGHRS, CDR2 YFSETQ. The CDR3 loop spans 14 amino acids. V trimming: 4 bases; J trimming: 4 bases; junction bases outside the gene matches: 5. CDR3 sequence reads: CASSGGTGPYGYTF. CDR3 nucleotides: TGCGCCAGCAGCGGAGGGACAGGGCCCTATGGCTACACCTTC.

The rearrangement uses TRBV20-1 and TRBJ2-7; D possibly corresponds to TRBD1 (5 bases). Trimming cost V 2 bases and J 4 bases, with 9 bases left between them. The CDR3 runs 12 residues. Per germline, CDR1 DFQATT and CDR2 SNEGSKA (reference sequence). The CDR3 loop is CSARRSGYEQYF. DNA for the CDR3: TGCAGTGCTAGAAGGTCAGGGTACGAGCAGTACTTC.

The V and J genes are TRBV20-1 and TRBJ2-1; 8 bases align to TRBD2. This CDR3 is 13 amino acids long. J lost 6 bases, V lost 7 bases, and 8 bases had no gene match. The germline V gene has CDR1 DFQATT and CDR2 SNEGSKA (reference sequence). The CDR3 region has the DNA TGCAGTGTTTTCCTAGCGGGTAGCAATGAGCAGTTCTTC. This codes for CSVFLAGSNEQFF.

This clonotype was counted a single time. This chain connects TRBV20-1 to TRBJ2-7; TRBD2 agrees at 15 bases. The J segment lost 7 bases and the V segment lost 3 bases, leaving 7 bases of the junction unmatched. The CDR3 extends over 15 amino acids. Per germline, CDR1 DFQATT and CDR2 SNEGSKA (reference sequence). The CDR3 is CSARGTSGGSDEQYF. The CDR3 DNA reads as TGCAGTGCTAGGGGGACTAGCGGGGGGAGCGATGAGCAGTACTTC.

CDR3 sequence (DNA): TGTGCCAGTAGTATGCCAGGGGTCAACACCGGGGAGCTGTTTTTT. As protein: CASSMPGVNTGELFF. This chain links TRBV19 with TRBJ2-2; perhaps TRBD1 as D (6 bases). The CDR3 runs 15 residues. Germline loops: CDR1 LNHDA, CDR2 SQIVND (reference sequence). With 3 bases removed from V and 2 bases from J, the gap between germline ends came to 10 bases.

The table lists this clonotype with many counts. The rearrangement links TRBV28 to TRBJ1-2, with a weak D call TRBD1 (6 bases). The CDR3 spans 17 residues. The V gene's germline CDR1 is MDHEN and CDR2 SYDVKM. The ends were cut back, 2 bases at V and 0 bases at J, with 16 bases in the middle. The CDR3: CASSLEVRGLANYGYTF. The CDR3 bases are TGTGCCAGCAGTTTAGAGGTTAGGGGGTTAGCTAACTATGGCTACACCTTC.

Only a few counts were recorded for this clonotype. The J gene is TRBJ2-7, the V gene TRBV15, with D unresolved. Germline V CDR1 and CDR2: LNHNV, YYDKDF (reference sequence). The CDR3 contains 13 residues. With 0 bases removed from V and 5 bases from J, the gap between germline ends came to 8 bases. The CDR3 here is CATSRDGSDEQYF. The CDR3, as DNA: TGTGCCACCAGCAGAGATGGTTCGGACGAGCAGTACTTC.

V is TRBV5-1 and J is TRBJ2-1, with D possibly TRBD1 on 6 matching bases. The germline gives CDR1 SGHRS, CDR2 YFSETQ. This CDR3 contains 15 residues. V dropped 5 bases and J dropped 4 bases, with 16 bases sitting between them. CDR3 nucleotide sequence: TGCGCCAGCAGGCGGACGGGACAAATTTACAATGAGCAGTTCTTC. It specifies CASRRTGQIYNEQFF.